The 21 T cell receptor beta chains below come from one sample, sequenced in a study of blood T cell repertoires in COVID-19. Only in-frame clones appear in the TCRdb table, and some are missing; sequencing was by immunoSEQ multiplex PCR. This table has tens of thousands of clones, approximately 88% appearing once. The source material was peripheral blood. These receptor sequences come from a woman aged 45-65 years with acute or convalescent COVID-19.

This chain links TRBV3-1 (or the pseudogene TRBV3-2) with TRBJ1-1; TRBD1 aligns across 9 bases. CDR1 is LGHDT, CDR2 YNNKEL, per germline (reference sequence). The CDR3 is made up of 14 amino acids. With 2 bases clipped from V and 4 bases from J, the junction kept 2 bases outside the gene matches. The CDR3 DNA reads as TGTGCCAGCAGCCAAAGGGACAGGGCCACTGAAGCTTTCTTT. Residues: CASSQRDRATEAFF.

The sample holds one count of this clone. This chain connects TRBV19 to TRBJ2-5; a weak D match, TRBD1 (6 bases). Looked up from germline, CDR1 is LNHDA and CDR2 is SQIVND (reference sequence). V was clipped by 3 bases and J by 1 base, with 15 bases between them. The CDR3 runs 16 residues. DNA for the CDR3: TGTGCCAGTAGTATCTCCTCAGGACAGATCCAAGAGACCCAGTACTTC. Translating gives CASSISSGQIQETQYF.

The chain is built from TRBV4-3 and TRBJ2-7; possibly TRBD2 for D (6 bases). Germline CDR1 is LGHNA and CDR2 is YSLEER. Trimming shortened V by 2 bases and J by 0 bases, and 17 bases separated the two germline ends. The CDR3 is 17 residues long. CDR3 bases: TGCGCCAGCAGCCAAAGCTTCGGACTACTAGGCTCCTACGAGCAGTACTTC. The encoded protein is CASSQSFGLLGSYEQYF.

The chain carries TRBV10-3 and TRBJ2-3, with 8 bases lining up with TRBD2. Germline CDR1 reads ENHRY; CDR2 reads SYGVKD. Trimming took 4 bases from V and 0 from J; bases not matched to a gene: 9. The CDR3 contains 17 residues. The CDR3 nucleotides read TGTGCCATCAGTGGCCTAGGACTAGCAGGAAGCACAGATACGCAGTATTTT. Its translation: CAISGLGLAGSTDTQYF.

This CDR3 is CASSQPGLAGADTGELFF. The CDR3 DNA reads as TGTGCCAGCAGCCAGCCGGGACTAGCGGGGGCGGACACCGGGGAGCTGTTTTTT. The gene calls are TRBV4-2 and TRBJ2-2; TRBD2 matches 14 bases. V lost 3 bases, J lost 3 bases, and 6 bases stayed unmatched. The germline V gene has CDR1 LGHNA and CDR2 YNFKEQ. The CDR3 consists of 18 residues.

This chain joins TRBV19 and TRBJ2-5; 10 nucleotides agree with TRBD2. The V and J ends lost 3 bases and 2 bases, in that order; junction bases with no gene match: 9. The CDR3 runs 17 residues. The germline V gene encodes CDR1 LNHDA and CDR2 SQIVND (reference sequence). CDR3 DNA: TGTGCCAGTAGTATGTTCTCACTAGCGGGGTTACAAGAGACCCAGTACTTC. It is translated as CASSMFSLAGLQETQYF.

This clone has more than one count but fewer than ten. V usage is TRBV10-3 and J usage is TRBJ1-1; D possibly corresponds to TRBD1 (5 bases). Trimming cost V 6 bases and J 6 bases, with 14 bases left between them. The CDR3 totals 13 residues. Germline lookup yields CDR1 ENHRY and CDR2 SYGVKD. This CDR3 reads CAIRQPQGAEAFF. CDR3 nucleotide sequence: TGTGCCATCAGGCAGCCTCAGGGCGCTGAAGCTTTCTTT.

The chain links TRBV14 to TRBJ2-1, with 7 bases lining up with TRBD2. CDR1 and CDR2 (germline): SGHDN, FVKESK. The V segment lost 4 bases and the J segment 12 bases; nucleotides outside the gene matches: 9. This CDR3 comprises 13 residues. CDR3 sequence: CASSLSSPGGQFF. DNA for the CDR3: TGTGCCAGCAGCCTCTCCTCCCCGGGAGGGCAGTTCTTC.

As for this clone: One end of the junction fails to match germline, which may point to a read error. The gene calls are TRBV7-7 and TRBJ1-4; TRBD1 aligns across 8 bases. CDR1 and CDR2 (germline): SSHAT, FNYEAQ (reference sequence). The CDR3 runs to 15 residues. The CDR3 reads CASSPGTGSNEKLFF. CDR3 DNA sequence: TGTGCTAGCAGCCCAGGGACAGGATCTAATGAAAAACTGTTTTTT.

The rearrangement uses TRBV10-1 and TRBJ1-1; D may be TRBD1 (5 bases). Germline CDR1 and CDR2: WNHNN and SYGVQD (reference sequence). V lost 4 bases and J lost 4, with 16 bases in between. This CDR3 is built from 15 residues. The CDR3 DNA reads as TGCGCCAGCAGTGCTGCAGGGCCGAGTATCACTGAAGCTTTCTTT. Translation gives CASSAAGPSITEAFF.

The rearrangement joins TRBV19 to TRBJ1-5; TRBD1 might be the D (6 bases). V lost 7 bases and J 6 bases, leaving 19 bases between the germline ends. Germline values: CDR1 LNHDA, CDR2 SQIVND (reference sequence). The CDR3 is 15 amino acids. The CDR3 bases are TGTGCCAGTACCAATGGGTGGCAGGGGATTCAGCCCCAGCATTTT. Its protein product is CASTNGWQGIQPQHF.

The V gene is TRBV7-2, the J gene TRBJ2-7; TRBD1 matches 8 bases. The CDR3 runs to 15 residues. Germline CDR1 and CDR2: SGHTA and FQGNSA. V lost 4 bases, J lost 4 bases, and 9 bases stayed unmatched. CDR3 residues: CASSWTQGAKYEQYF. The CDR3 DNA reads TGTGCCAGCAGCTGGACTCAGGGGGCTAAATACGAGCAGTACTTC.

V and J are TRBV6-6 and TRBJ1-2; D call uncertain. The V gene's germline CDR1 is MNHNY and CDR2 SVGAGI (reference sequence). This CDR3 is built from 14 residues. Trimming cost V 0 bases and J 5 bases, with 10 bases left between them. The DNA for the CDR3 is TGTGCCAGCAGTTACTCAACCTCACAGTATGGCTACACCTTC. Its protein is CASSYSTSQYGYTF.

This chain uses TRBV10-1 with TRBJ2-3, with D unclear. The V end lost 0 bases, the J end lost 6 bases, and 4 bases lay between the germline ends. Per germline, CDR1 WNHNN and CDR2 SYGVQD (reference sequence). The CDR3 has 12 amino acids. CDR3 sequence reads: CASSESGDTQYF. The CDR3 coding sequence is TGCGCCAGCAGTGAGTCCGGGGATACGCAGTATTTT.

This chain joins TRBV27 and TRBJ2-7; 9 nucleotides agree with TRBD2. Germline lookup yields CDR1 MNHEY and CDR2 SMNVEV (reference sequence). Trimming took 5 bases from V and 5 from J; bases not matched to a gene: 4. The CDR3 sequence is 13 residues long. CDR3 residues: CASSGAGGDEQYF. The DNA of the CDR3 is TGTGCCAGCAGTGGGGCGGGAGGGGACGAGCAGTACTTC.

V gene TRBV2 combines with J gene TRBJ1-4, with D possibly being TRBD1 (6 bases). The CDR3 runs 16 residues. Germline V gene sequence: CDR1 SNHLY, CDR2 FYNNEI. The ends were cut back, 2 bases at V and 2 bases at J, with 12 bases in the middle. CDR3 loop: CASSETGIGTNEKLFF. The CDR3 DNA reads as TGTGCCAGCAGTGAAACAGGGATAGGGACTAATGAAAAACTGTTTTTT.

The chain carries TRBV28 and TRBJ2-3; 8 positions match TRBD2. Germline-derived CDR1 and CDR2 are MDHEN and SYDVKM. The J segment lost 0 bases and the V segment lost 2 bases, leaving 4 bases of the junction unmatched. The CDR3 loop spans 16 amino acids. The CDR3 DNA follows: TGTGCCAGCAGTTTAGCCTTAGCGGGAAGCACAGATACGCAGTATTTT. It specifies CASSLALAGSTDTQYF.

The chain links TRBV28 to TRBJ1-3; the D gene is possibly TRBD1 (6 bases). CDR1 MDHEN and CDR2 SYDVKM come from the germline V gene. This CDR3 spans 15 amino acids. V was cut by 6 bases and J by 4 bases, with 16 bases left in between. CDR3 sequence reads: CASSRTGSAGNTIYF. DNA for the CDR3: TGTGCCAGCAGCCGCACAGGGTCGGCGGGAAACACCATATATTTT. The full variable domain, completed using reference TRBV28 and TRBJ1-3, is DVKVTQSSRYLVKRTGEKVFLECVQDMDHENMFWYRQDPGLGLRLIYFSYDVKMKEKGDIPEGYSVSREKKERFSLILESASTNQTSMYLCASSRTGSAGNTIYFGEGSWLTVV.

The V call is TRBV9, the J call TRBJ2-2; D is possibly TRBD2 (5 bases). This CDR3 region has 15 residues. Deletions cut 0 bases from V and 6 bases from J, with 12 bases between. Germline V gene sequence: CDR1 SGDLS, CDR2 YYNGEE. CDR3 nucleotide sequence: TGTGCCAGCAGCGTAGCCGGGATTGGGGCCGGGGAGCTGTTTTTT. This encodes CASSVAGIGAGELFF.

The V and J genes are TRBV6-6 and TRBJ1-5, with unresolved D. Germline lookup yields CDR1 MNHNY and CDR2 SVGAGI (reference sequence). The CDR3 spans 13 residues. Trimming took off 6 bases at V and 1 base at J, with 7 bases between the two ends. This CDR3 reads CASRKSSNQPQHF. In DNA form, the CDR3 reads TGTGCCAGCAGAAAATCGAGCAATCAGCCCCAGCATTTT.

This clone came up a few times. The rearrangement joins TRBV11-2 to TRBJ2-1, with 8 bases fitting TRBD2. Germline values: CDR1 SGHAT, CDR2 FQNNGV. The CDR3 sequence is 15 residues long. Germline trimming cut 0 bases from V and 9 bases from J; bases unmatched to any gene: 7. CDR3 in amino acids: CASSLESGGWSEQFF. As DNA, the CDR3 is TGTGCCAGCAGCTTAGAGTCGGGAGGGTGGAGTGAGCAGTTCTTC.